This T cell receptor (beta chain) was identified in a study of identical twins. Findings and caveats of the study: Out-of-frame TCR alpha sharing in monozygotic twins exceeded recombination model predictions. Insertions were reduced in abundant cord blood beta clonotypes but not in memory repertoires.

The germline CDR1 and CDR2 sequences are SGHRS and YFSETQ. The CDR3 has 16 residues. The V end lost 2 bases, the J end lost 3 bases, and 16 bases lay between the germline ends. Template switching supplied a universal primer site; unique molecular identifiers were carried on the cDNA. TCRdb redid the calling of the 5' RACE reads with MiXCR, one entry per CDR3 protein. The sample gives 550,000 to 700,000 distinct CDR3 sequences, 9.5% to 10% of which show up once; around 3.2% is in the top ten. The donor group consisted entirely of healthy Caucasians. Many counts were recorded for this clonotype. The target antigen is unknown. These same records also appear under a second study, on yellow fever vaccine responses in identical twins.

The chain couples TRBV5-1 to TRBJ2-3; no firm D call. Material for sequencing was PBMCs. This clonotype originated in a woman in her late teens or twenties in good health. CDR3 in amino acids: CASSLPDEVSTDTQYF. CDR3 coding DNA: TGCGCCAGCAGCTTACCTGACGAGGTCTCGACAGATACGCAGTATTTT.